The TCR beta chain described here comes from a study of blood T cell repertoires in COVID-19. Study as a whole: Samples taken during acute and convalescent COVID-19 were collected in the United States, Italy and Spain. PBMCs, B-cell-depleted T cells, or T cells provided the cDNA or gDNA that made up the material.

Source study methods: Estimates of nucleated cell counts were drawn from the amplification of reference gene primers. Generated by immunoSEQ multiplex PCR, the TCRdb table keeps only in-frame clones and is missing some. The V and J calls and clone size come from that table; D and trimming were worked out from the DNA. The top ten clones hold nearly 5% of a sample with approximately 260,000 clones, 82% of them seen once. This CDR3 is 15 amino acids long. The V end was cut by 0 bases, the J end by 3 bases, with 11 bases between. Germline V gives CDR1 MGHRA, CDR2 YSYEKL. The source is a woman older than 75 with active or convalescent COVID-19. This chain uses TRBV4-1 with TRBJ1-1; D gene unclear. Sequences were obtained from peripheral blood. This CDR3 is CASSQERQPYTEAFF. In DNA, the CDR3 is TGCGCCAGCAGCCAAGAGCGACAACCTTACACTGAAGCTTTCTTT.